The rows below give T cell receptor beta chains drawn from one sample of a study of cytomegalovirus exposure and HLA in healthy donors. Only in-frame clones appear in the TCRdb table, and some are missing; sequencing was by immunoSEQ multiplex PCR. The profile covers just under 45,000 clones, with 45% to 60% appearing a single time and roughly 6% taken by the ten largest. Sequenced: PBMCs. The receptors come from a man between 60 and 75 years old in good health and CMV-seronegative. Both conserved end residues are part of each CDR3. A D gene is named only where the DNA matches it firmly. A row's size may be missing; if present it is once, few, many or a size class.

TGTGCCAGCCGGGACAGGGGAATCACAGATACGCAGTATTTT CASRDRGITDTQYF 14 TRBD1 NA TRBJ2-3 TRBV6-5
TGCAGCTCAGAACAGGGGGTAGGGGGCTACACCTTC CSSEQGVGGYTF 12 TRBD1 few TRBJ1-2 TRBV29-1
TGTGCCAGCAGCCGGGAACAGGGCTACGAGCAGTACTTC CASSREQGYEQYF 13 NA NA TRBJ2-7 TRBV7-6
TGCGCCAGCAGCACCCAGGGGGCCTATGGCTACACCTTC CASSTQGAYGYTF 13 TRBD1 NA TRBJ1-2 TRBV5-1
TGTGCCAGCAGCCCGGGAGTTGGGATTAACACTGAAGCTTTCTTT CASSPGVGINTEAFF 15 NA NA TRBJ1-1 TRBV9
TGTGCCAGCGGGGAGATTGGCATCGGTGGCTACACCTTC CASGEIGIGGYTF 13 NA NA TRBJ1-2 TRBV7-6
TGTGCCAGCAGCTTCGGTGAAAAACTGTTTTTT CASSFGEKLFF 11 NA NA TRBJ1-4 TRBV5-6
TGTGCCAGCAGTTTAATAGGGAGGGACACTGAAGCTTTCTTT CASSLIGRDTEAFF 14 NA NA TRBJ1-1 TRBV28
TGCAGCGTGCAAACAGGGGCGCAACGCGAGCAGTACTTC CSVQTGAQREQYF 13 TRBD1 NA TRBJ2-7 TRBV29-1
TGTGCCACCCTACCGGGCGGGACGGTCTACGAGCAGTACTTC CATLPGGTVYEQYF 14 NA NA TRBJ2-7 TRBV28
TGTGCCTGGAGTGCATCCACAGATACGCAGTATTTT CAWSASTDTQYF 12 NA NA TRBJ2-3 TRBV30
TGTGCCAGCAGTTCCGCGGGGGCCCACATGAACACTGAAGCTTTCTTT CASSSAGAHMNTEAFF 16 NA NA TRBJ1-1 TRBV6-6
TGTGCCAGCAGCCAAGATCAACTGGCAGGATCATACGAGCAGTACTTC CASSQDQLAGSYEQYF 16 NA once TRBJ2-7 TRBV4-2
TGTGCCAGCAGCTTTAGCGAGAGCTCCTACGAGCAGTACTTC CASSFSESSYEQYF 14 NA NA TRBJ2-7 TRBV11-2
TGTGCCACCAGCAGAGACAGGGGAGAGCATCAGCCCCAGCATTTT CATSRDRGEHQPQHF 15 NA NA TRBJ1-5 TRBV15
TGCGCCAGCAGCTCCCAGGGAGGGGGCACTGAAGCTTTCTTT CASSSQGGGTEAFF 14 NA NA TRBJ1-1 TRBV5-1
TGTGCCAGCATTCAAGTACCGGGACAGGGGACTTATAGCAATCAGCCCCAGCATTTT CASIQVPGQGTYSNQPQHF 19 TRBD1 NA TRBJ1-5 TRBV6-8
TGCGCCAGCAGCCAACCGAGGACTAGCGGGAGGACAGATACGCAGTATTTT CASSQPRTSGRTDTQYF 17 TRBD2 few TRBJ2-3 TRBV4-1
TGTGCCAGCAGCCAGGGACAGGGGCGATCTGGAAACACCATATATTTT CASSQGQGRSGNTIYF 16 TRBD1 few TRBJ1-3 TRBV5-4
TGTGCCAGTAGTGTTCACGGAACTAATGAAAAACTGTTTTTT CASSVHGTNEKLFF 14 NA few TRBJ1-4 TRBV19
TGCGCCAGCAGCCATGAACAGGGGCGAGTCTACAATGAGCAGTTCTTC CASSHEQGRVYNEQFF 16 TRBD1 NA TRBJ2-1 TRBV4-1
TGTGCCAGCAGCTTAAGCAGGGATTACGAGCAGTACTTC CASSLSRDYEQYF 13 NA NA TRBJ2-7 TRBV7-9
TGTGCCAGCAGCCAATCGGGAGCGGGAGGCTCCTACGAGCAGTACTTC CASSQSGAGGSYEQYF 16 TRBD2 few TRBJ2-7 TRBV7-9
TGTGCCAGCAGCCCCCTGGACGACAGGGGGCGGGACGAGTACTTC CASSPLDDRGRDEYF 15 TRBD1 once TRBJ2-7 TRBV5-6
TGTGCCAGCGGTAAGGATCTGGGGCGGGGTGTGAATAACTCTGGAAACACCATATATTTT CASGKDLGRGVNNSGNTIYF 20 NA NA TRBJ1-3 TRBV27
TGTGCCAGCAGCCGGGGACAGGGGGAGACCCAGTACTTC CASSRGQGETQYF 13 TRBD1 NA TRBJ2-5 TRBV7-9
TGTGCCAGCAAGGCAGGGGGCTCCTACGAGCAGTACTTC CASKAGGSYEQYF 13 TRBD1 NA TRBJ2-7 TRBV6-5
TGTGCCTGGAGTGGTATGACAGGGGGATCCTACGAGCAGTACTTC CAWSGMTGGSYEQYF 15 TRBD1 few TRBJ2-7 TRBV30
TGTGCCAGCACCAGGGAGGCTTGGGGTGGGGCCAACGTCCTGACTTTC CASTREAWGGANVLTF 16 NA NA TRBJ2-6 TRBV6-8
TGTGCCTGGAGTGTCGGGTCTATAGCCAAAAACATTCAGTACTTC CAWSVGSIAKNIQYF 15 NA NA TRBJ2-4 TRBV30
TGTGCCTGGAGATCCCGGGGACATCCCCTCCACTTT CAWRSRGHPLHF 12 NA NA TRBJ1-6 TRBV30
TGTGCCTTTCAGACCGGAGGGGATACGCAGTATTTT CAFQTGGDTQYF 12 NA NA TRBJ2-3 TRBV30
TGTGCCAGCAGCCTCAGTATCGGGGAGCTGTTTTTT CASSLSIGELFF 12 NA few TRBJ2-2 TRBV11-2
TGTGCCTGGAGTCAAGACAGGGGAAATGAGCAGTTCTTC CAWSQDRGNEQFF 13 TRBD1 NA TRBJ2-1 TRBV30
TGCGCCACCTCTCGGACTAGCGGGAGTCTGAATGAGCAGTTCTTC CATSRTSGSLNEQFF 15 TRBD2 NA TRBJ2-1 TRBV5-1
TGTGCCAGCTTGGGTAGCGGGATCTCCTACGAGCAGTACTTC CASLGSGISYEQYF 14 TRBD2 few TRBJ2-7 TRBV5-6
TGTGCCAGCAGCCACCGGACAGCCCCGAACACTGAAGCTTTCTTT CASSHRTAPNTEAFF 15 NA few TRBJ1-1 TRBV7-9
TGTGCCAGCTCACCCCGTCGGTCGTACTATGGCTACACCTTC CASSPRRSYYGYTF 14 NA NA TRBJ1-2 TRBV18
TGTGCCAGCAGTCCCCAGGGGACCTACGAGCAGTACTTC CASSPQGTYEQYF 13 NA few TRBJ2-7 TRBV6-5
TGTGCCACCAGGGACAGGAACTACGAGCAGTACTTC CATRDRNYEQYF 12 TRBD1 NA TRBJ2-7 TRBV28
TGTGCCCCGTTGCGGGGAGTAGGAACCGGGGAGCTGTTTTTT CAPLRGVGTGELFF 14 NA once TRBJ2-2 TRBV7-9
TGCAGCGTGACGAACCCTGGCGGCTCCTACGAGCAGTACTTC CSVTNPGGSYEQYF 14 NA NA TRBJ2-7 TRBV29-1
TGTGCCAGCAGTTTGGGCCATCAGCCCCAGCATTTT CASSLGHQPQHF 12 NA NA TRBJ1-5 TRBV28
TGTGCCAGCAGGATGGACAGGAACTATGGCTACACCTTC CASRMDRNYGYTF 13 TRBD1 NA TRBJ1-2 TRBV7-2
TGTGCCAGCAGCCAAGTAACAGGTGAAGCTTTCTTT CASSQVTGEAFF 12 NA NA TRBJ1-1 TRBV4-2
TGTGCCAGCACACGACTCACCCGGGGGGACAACGAGCAGTACTTC CASTRLTRGDNEQYF 15 NA once TRBJ2-7 TRBV14
TGTGCCAGCAGTGACTTCGGAGAACTCTACGAGCAGTACTTC CASSDFGELYEQYF 14 NA few TRBJ2-7 TRBV6-1
TGTGCCAGCAGGGCTGACAGGCCGTACAATCAGCCCCAGCATTTT CASRADRPYNQPQHF 15 NA NA TRBJ1-5 TRBV6-1
TGTGCCAGCAGTCCTCTTTGGGGGGAGAATTACGAGCAGTACTTC CASSPLWGENYEQYF 15 NA once TRBJ2-7 TRBV25-1